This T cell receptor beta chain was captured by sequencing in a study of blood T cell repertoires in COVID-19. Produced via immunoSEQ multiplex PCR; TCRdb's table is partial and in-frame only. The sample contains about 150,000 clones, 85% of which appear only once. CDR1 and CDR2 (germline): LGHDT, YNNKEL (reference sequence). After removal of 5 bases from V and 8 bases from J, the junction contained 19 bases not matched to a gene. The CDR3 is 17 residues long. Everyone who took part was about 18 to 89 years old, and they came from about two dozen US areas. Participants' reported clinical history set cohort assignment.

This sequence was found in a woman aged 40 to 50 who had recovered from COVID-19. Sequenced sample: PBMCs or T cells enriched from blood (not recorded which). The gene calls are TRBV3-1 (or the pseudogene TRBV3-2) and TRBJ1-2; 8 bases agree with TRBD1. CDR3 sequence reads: CASSLDYRGQGMAGYTF. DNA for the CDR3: TGTGCCAGCAGCTTAGATTATCGAGGACAGGGAATGGCCGGCTACACCTTC.